This TCR beta chain is from a study of blood T cell repertoires in COVID-19. Study details: Samples taken during acute and convalescent COVID-19 were collected in the United States, Italy and Spain. T cells, B-cell-depleted T cells, or PBMCs provided the cDNA or gDNA that served as material.

Worth noting for this clone: An end of the junction does not agree with germline; a read error may underlie this.

How the authors handled the data: Using reference gene primer amplification, nucleated cell counts were estimated. The assay was immunoSEQ multiplex PCR, and TCRdb's table has in-frame clones only and misses some. That table is the source of V, J and clone size, and D and trimming were worked out from the DNA. The top ten hold 9.2% of the sample, which has 40,000 to 45,000 clones, around nine tenths seen once. The CDR3 runs 14 residues. The germline V gene has CDR1 SNHLY and CDR2 FYNNEI. The specimen was peripheral blood. This chain links TRBV2 with TRBJ1-1; the match to TRBD1 covers 7 bases. The origin of this receptor is a man in his fifties with active COVID-19. The CDR3 sequence is CASREVLIGTVAFF. The CDR3 bases are TGTGCCAGCAGAGAAGTCTTAATTGGGACAGTAGCTTTCTTT.